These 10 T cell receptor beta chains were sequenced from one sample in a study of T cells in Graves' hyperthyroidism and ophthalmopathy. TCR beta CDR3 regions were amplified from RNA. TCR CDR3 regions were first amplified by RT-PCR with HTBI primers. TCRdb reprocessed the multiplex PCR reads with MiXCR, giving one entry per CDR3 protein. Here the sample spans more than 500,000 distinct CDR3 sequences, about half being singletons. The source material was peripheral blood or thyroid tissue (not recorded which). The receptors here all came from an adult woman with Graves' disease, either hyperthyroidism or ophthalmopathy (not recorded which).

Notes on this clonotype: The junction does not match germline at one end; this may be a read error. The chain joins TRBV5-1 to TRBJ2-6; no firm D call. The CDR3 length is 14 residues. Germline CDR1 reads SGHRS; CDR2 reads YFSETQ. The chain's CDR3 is CASSLMRLGDTEAF. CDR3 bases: TGCGCCAGCAGCTTAATGCGGCTAGGAGACACTGAAGCTTTC.

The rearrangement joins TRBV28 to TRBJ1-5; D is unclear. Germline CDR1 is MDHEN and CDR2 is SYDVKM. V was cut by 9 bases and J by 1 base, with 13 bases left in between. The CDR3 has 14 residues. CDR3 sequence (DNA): TGTGCCAGTGACAACCCGGGGAGCAATCAGCCCCAGCATTTT. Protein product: CASDNPGSNQPQHF.

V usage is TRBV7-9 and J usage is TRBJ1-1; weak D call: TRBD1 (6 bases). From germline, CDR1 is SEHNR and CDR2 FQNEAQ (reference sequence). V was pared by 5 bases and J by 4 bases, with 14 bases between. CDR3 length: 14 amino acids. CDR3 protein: CASSTEQGSTEAFF. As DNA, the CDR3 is TGTGCCAGCAGCACCGAACAGGGCAGCACTGAAGCTTTCTTT.

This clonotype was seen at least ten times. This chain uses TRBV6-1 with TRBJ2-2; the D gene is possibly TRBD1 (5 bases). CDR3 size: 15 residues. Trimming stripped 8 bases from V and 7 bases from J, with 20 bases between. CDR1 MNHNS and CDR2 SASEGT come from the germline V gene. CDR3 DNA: TGTGCCAGCGCACAGGCGCTCGAAGGTGTCGGGGAGCTGTTTTTT. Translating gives CASAQALEGVGELFF.

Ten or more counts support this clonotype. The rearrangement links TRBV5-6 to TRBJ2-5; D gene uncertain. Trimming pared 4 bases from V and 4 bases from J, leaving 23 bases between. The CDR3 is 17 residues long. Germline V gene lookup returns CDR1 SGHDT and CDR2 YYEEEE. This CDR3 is CASSGWHRQFKGETQYF. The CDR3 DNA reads TGTGCCAGCAGCGGTTGGCATCGTCAGTTCAAGGGAGAGACCCAGTACTTC.

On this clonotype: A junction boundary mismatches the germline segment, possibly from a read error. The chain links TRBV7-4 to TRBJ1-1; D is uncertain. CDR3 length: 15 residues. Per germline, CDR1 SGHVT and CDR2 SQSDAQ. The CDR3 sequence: CASSQDPTHDTEAFF. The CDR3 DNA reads TGCGCCAGCAGCCAAGACCCGACCCACGACACTGAAGCTTTCTTT. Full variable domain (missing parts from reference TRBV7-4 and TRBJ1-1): GAGVSQSPRYKVAKRGRDVALRCDSISGHVTLYWYRQTLGQGSEVLTYSQSDAQRDKSGRPSGRFSAERPERSVSTLKIQRTEQGDSAVYLCASSQDPTHDTEAFFGQGTRLTVV.

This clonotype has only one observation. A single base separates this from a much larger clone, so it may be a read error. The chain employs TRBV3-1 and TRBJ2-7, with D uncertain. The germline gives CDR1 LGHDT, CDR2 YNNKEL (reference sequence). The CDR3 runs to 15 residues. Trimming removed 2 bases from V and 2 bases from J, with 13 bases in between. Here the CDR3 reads CASSQFQVGTYEQYF. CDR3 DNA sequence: TGTGCCAGCAGCCAATTCCAAGTAGGAACCTACGAGCAGTACTTC.

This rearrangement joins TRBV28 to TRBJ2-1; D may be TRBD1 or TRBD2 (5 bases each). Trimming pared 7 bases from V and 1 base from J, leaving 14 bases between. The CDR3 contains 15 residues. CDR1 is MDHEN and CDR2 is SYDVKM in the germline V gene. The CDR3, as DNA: TGTGCCAGCAATTCCCCGGGACGGTCCTACAATGAGCAGTTCTTC. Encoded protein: CASNSPGRSYNEQFF.

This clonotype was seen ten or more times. Written as DNA, the CDR3 is TGCGCCAGCAGCCAGAGGACGACGAATACCCTAGCCGGGGAGCTGTTTTTT. This encodes CASSQRTTNTLAGELFF. This chain connects TRBV5-1 to TRBJ2-2, with D unclear. CDR3 length equals 17 residues. Trimming removed 4 bases at V and 6 bases at J, with 22 bases between. CDR1 is SGHRS, CDR2 YFSETQ, per germline.

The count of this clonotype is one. CDR3 residues: CASSVGQGLGELFF. CDR3 in DNA: TGTGCCAGCAGCGTAGGACAGGGGCTAGGGGAGCTGTTTTTT. The gene calls are TRBV9 and TRBJ2-2; 8 nucleotides agree with TRBD1. V shed 0 bases and J 8 bases; nucleotides not matched to a gene: 3. CDR1 is SGDLS, CDR2 YYNGEE, per germline. The CDR3 covers 14 residues.